The clone carrying this T cell receptor (beta chain) was counted at least ten times. Its antigen is undetermined. The sample comes from a study of human T cells and chemical hapten exposure. Study details: Weekly diphenylcyclopropenone doses were given to patients' scalps across the roughly 22-week study. Patches that contained 0.01% DPC were applied to the upper back and read at 6 days. Overall study findings and caveats: It was expanded TCRs that formed significantly more large CDR3 similarity clusters than controls did.

A single record per CDR3 protein comes from TCRdb applying MiXCR to the RACE reads. The data show approximately 110,000 distinct CDR3 sequences, 9.5% to 11% seen once. Stated time point: patch test 1, 2 weeks after DPC sensitization. Treatment specified: therapeutic diphenylcyclopropenone sensitization with weekly scalp DPC. Germline loops: CDR1 KGHSH, CDR2 LQKENI. V was trimmed by 6 bases and J by 4 bases, leaving 12 bases between them. CDR3 length: 13 residues. Here the sequenced sample was whole blood, taken in connection with sensitization to the hapten diphenylcyclopropenone (DPC). The sequence derives from a woman between 40 and 55 years old with alopecia areata. Some clones in this sample may be carry-over from other donors' samples. V gene TRBV18 combines with J gene TRBJ1-2; tentatively, D is TRBD1 (5 bases). The CDR3 sequence: CASSRSDTYGYTF. Written as DNA, the CDR3 is TGTGCCAGCTCGCGTTCGGACACCTATGGCTACACCTTC.